The clone carrying this TCR beta chain appeared many times. What it binds is not known. Between the trimmed V and J ends, which lost 5 bases and 10 bases, there was a span of 20 bases. Per germline, CDR1 SGHVS and CDR2 FNYEAQ. The CDR3 consists of 14 residues. This sample stems from a study of CD8 T cells in ankylosing spondylitis. Scientists made TCR beta libraries using quantitative 5'-RACE with molecular barcodes. MiXCR, run by TCRdb on the 5' RACE reads, gives a single entry per CDR3 protein. Found here are roughly 180,000 distinct CDR3 sequences, around a tenth of them singletons; the top ten hold less than 15%. Study-wide results and limits: Eight highly homologous variants formed a TCR beta motif that appeared characteristic of ankylosing spondylitis blood.

Sample: blood, either unsorted or a sorted T cell fraction (not recorded which). The origin of this receptor is a female donor with ankylosing spondylitis or in good health (not recorded which). The rearrangement uses TRBV7-6 and TRBJ1-1, with D perhaps TRBD1 (5 bases). The CDR3 DNA is TGTGCCAGCAGCCCACCGGGGCAGGACCCCGGAGCTTTCTTT. The encoded protein is CASSPPGQDPGAFF.